The source of this T cell receptor beta chain is a study of blood T cell repertoires in COVID-19. Study information: Researchers got acute and convalescent COVID-19 samples from the United States, Italy and Spain. From T cells, B-cell-depleted T cells, or PBMCs came the material, which was cDNA or gDNA.

The CDR3 has 15 residues. Germline CDR1 and CDR2: LNHNV and YYDKDF (reference sequence). V lost 2 bases and J 6 bases, leaving 17 bases between the germline ends. In the original workflow: Nucleated cell number was recorded as an estimate derived from reference gene primer amplification. The table came from immunoSEQ multiplex PCR; TCRdb's copy has only in-frame clones and leaves some out. V, J and clone size were drawn from that table, and D and trimming were deduced from the DNA. The data hold fewer than 350,000 clones, with roughly 91% observed a single time. The sequence derives from a man in his forties with acute or convalescent COVID-19. Sequencing was performed on peripheral blood. The rearrangement links TRBV15 to TRBJ2-7; a possible D gene is TRBD1 (6 bases). CDR3 DNA sequence: TGTGCCACCAGCAGAACAGGGAACCATCCTTCCGAGCAGTACTTC. It is translated as CATSRTGNHPSEQYF.